A single sample is the source of the 10 T cell receptor beta chains below, sequenced in a study of T cells in women clearing cervical HPV infection. Using immunoSEQ multiplex PCR, the repertoire was profiled, and TCRdb retains in-frame clones only, with some absent. Here the sample table reports 15,000 to 20,000 clones. Source material: blood buffy coat. The source is a woman between 18 and 70 years old with a cervical HPV16 infection that either progressed to CIN3+ or cleared (not recorded which).

As concerns this clone: Read data end 3 residues before the CDR3 end; the end is taken from the germline J gene. The rearrangement links TRBV10-3 to TRBJ1-2, with 9 bases that match TRBD1. Germline CDR1 is ENHRY and CDR2 is SYGVKD. The CDR3 spans 13 residues. The V segment lost 10 bases and the J segment 3 bases; nucleotides outside the gene matches: 6. CDR3 bases read: TGTGCCAAACGGACAGGGGAAGACTATGGC. This codes for CAKRTGEDYG. In full, the CDR3 is CAKRTGEDYGYTF.

Remarks on this clone: The read gets to within 3 residues of the CDR3 end, and the germline J gene fills in the rest. The genes are TRBV5-1 and TRBJ1-1, with D maybe TRBD1 (5 bases). The CDR3 totals 13 residues. CDR1 and CDR2 from the germline V gene are SGHRS and YFSETQ. Incomplete CDR3 DNA: TGCGCCAGCAGCTTGTTCCAGGGCCAAGCG. This encodes CASSLFQGQA. In full, the CDR3 is CASSLFQGQAAFF.

The sequenced CDR3 bases are TGTGCCAGTAGTACGTCGACAGGCCAGAGCACAGATACG. Its translation is CASSTSTGQSTDT. The whole CDR3 protein reads CASSTSTGQSTDTQYF. The chain uses TRBV19 and TRBJ2-3; possibly TRBD1 for D (6 bases). The read ends 3 residues shy of where the CDR3 ends; the end is completed using the germline J gene. V lost 4 bases to trimming and J lost 0 bases, with 14 bases between them. The CDR3 is 16 amino acids. Per the germline V gene, CDR1 is LNHDA and CDR2 is SQIVND (reference sequence).

CDR3 protein: CASSLPGGLETQYF. CDR3 bases read: TGTGCCAGCAGCCTCCCCGGTGGGCTCGAGACC. This chain joins TRBV7-2 and TRBJ2-5; no clear D gene. The read comes to an end 3 residues before the CDR3 does, leaving the germline J gene to fill in the end. V was clipped by 5 bases and J by 5 bases, with 15 bases between them. Germline CDR1 and CDR2: SGHTA and FQGNSA. The CDR3 is 14 residues long.

As to this clone: The read terminates 3 residues ahead of where the CDR3 ends, so the germline J gene completes it. Within the sample, other DNA sequences also encode this same CDR3. The rearrangement uses TRBV10-3 and TRBJ2-2; 8 bases align to TRBD1. Germline V lookup: CDR1 ENHRY, CDR2 SYGVKD. The ends lost 0 bases at V and 6 bases at J; junction bases unmatched: 9. This CDR3 spans 17 amino acids. This CDR3 is CAISESAGTGNPGELFF. The sequenced CDR3 bases are TGTGCCATCAGTGAGTCGGCCGGGACAGGTAATCCCGGGGAG.

About this clone: Coverage ceases 3 residues before the CDR3 finishes, and the germline J gene fills in the end. This chain connects TRBV10-2 to TRBJ2-1; 8 bases are a match to TRBD1. The CDR3 is 13 amino acids. Germline lookup yields CDR1 WSHSY and CDR2 SAAADI. V was clipped by 8 bases and J by 8 bases; unmatched bases: 8. This CDR3 is CASGRTGQDEQFF. The CDR3 DNA, read in part, is TGCGCCAGCGGCCGGACAGGGCAGGATGAG.

The CDR3 spells CASSPGGGTDTQYF. Incomplete CDR3 DNA: TGTGCCAGCAGTCCGGGGGGGGGAACAGATACG. The genes are TRBV6-2 or TRBV6-3 and TRBJ2-3, with 8 bases lining up with TRBD2. The read ends 3 residues shy of where the CDR3 ends; the end is completed using the germline J gene. V lost 5 bases to trimming and J lost 3 bases; unmatched junction nucleotides: 4. The CDR3 loop spans 14 amino acids. Germline V lookup: CDR1 MNHEY, CDR2 SVGEGT.

As concerns this clone: The read ends 3 residues before the CDR3 terminus; that terminus is restored from the germline J gene. This chain uses TRBV19 with TRBJ1-2; D is perhaps TRBD1 (5 bases). The CDR3 is 14 residues long. The germline gives CDR1 LNHDA, CDR2 SQIVND (reference sequence). CDR3 sequence reads: CASSGTFSSYDYTF. Partial CDR3 DNA: TGTGCCAGTAGCGGGACTTTTAGCTCCTACGAC.

As for this clone: The read terminates 3 residues before the CDR3 end, so the remaining end is supplied by the germline J gene. The chain couples TRBV4-1 to TRBJ2-3; D perhaps matches TRBD1 (5 bases). V was pared by 2 bases and J by 2 bases, with 14 bases between. CDR1 and CDR2 from the germline V gene are MGHRA and YSYEKL. This CDR3 region has 16 residues. CDR3 in amino acids: CASSQNHGHPTDTQYF. The covered CDR3 bases are TGCGCCAGCAGCCAAAACCACGGACACCCCACAGATACG.

Concerning this clone itself: The CDR3 extends 3 residues past the end of the read, so its final part is completed from the germline J gene. The chain recombines TRBV20-1 with TRBJ2-3, with unresolved D. V shed 2 bases and J shed 5 bases, with 8 bases lying between them. Germline CDR1 DFQATT, CDR2 SNEGSKA (reference sequence). The CDR3 length is 12 residues. The CDR3 spells CSARWSGDTQYF. The sequenced CDR3 bases are TGCAGTGCTAGATGGTCGGGAGATACG.